The following is a T cell receptor beta chain sequence with its context. This clonotype was detected once. Its antigen remains undetermined. A clone one base away is much larger, so this may be a read error. This entry belongs to a study of T cells after yellow fever vaccination (dated by TCRdb to between 2018 and 2020). For the study in its entirety: Libraries from fractions with low cell numbers were prepared with the SMART-Seq v4 Ultra Low Input RNA kit. Blood samples were taken at several timepoints before and after primary and secondary immunization, and bulk PBMC replicates and cell subsets were isolated. The cohort comprised two healthy male donors, one aged 18 to 30 and one aged 30 to 40 years. To follow T-cell clones before and after primary and booster YFV17D yellow fever vaccination, bulk TCR alpha and beta repertoires were sequenced over time.

TCR cDNA was synthesized by 5'RACE template switching, through which a universal primer site and unique molecular identifiers were introduced. cDNA synthesis was primed from both the TCR alpha and TCR beta constant segments. Library amplification used two PCR steps, and the second PCR step added sample barcodes and sequencing adapters. Sequencing of the libraries was done on either Illumina HiSeq 2500 (2x100 bp) or NovaSeq (2x150 bp). Per the source publication's procedure: Demultiplexing of reads and collapsing into UMI consensus sequences were performed with MIGEC, and V(D)J alignment was carried out with MiXCR. Vaccine-responding clonotypes were defined with edgeR using replicate PBMC samples, requiring FDR below 0.01 and a log2 fold change above 5 up to day 15. Each bulk clonotype received a CD4 or CD8 identity based on whether the sequenced CD4 or CD8 repertoire contained that clonotype at higher abundance. TCRdb trimmed the raw reads at Q25, called clones with MiXCR and kept productive beta chains. Rows with one shared CDR3 protein collapse into an entry with the most common genes and DNA. The V and J calls were determined by TCRdb, not by the authors. The sample contains over 150,000 distinct CDR3 sequences, roughly 6.4% of them found a single time. The ten most abundant clones make up just under 3% of the sample.

Based on the germline V gene, the CDR1 and CDR2 sequences are MRHNA and SNTAGT. The CDR3 runs 14 amino acids, cysteine and phenylalanine included. Solely the CDR3 DNA is kept, with 42 bases framed from the first base. V loses 5 bases, J loses 6 bases, and the germline ends lie 13 bases apart. The intended sense of this specimen's treatment or condition label: live attenuated yellow fever vaccine strain. PBMCs were isolated from peripheral blood using a standard Ficoll-Paque protocol. CD4 and CD8 T-cell fractions were isolated with Dynabeads CD4 and CD8 positive selection kits. RNA was extracted with TriZol from bulk PBMCs, CD4 and CD8 fractions, and dextramer-positive and dextramer-negative fractions. What the authors observed across the whole study: The secondary T-cell response was found to be weaker but faster than the primary response, with a peak reached on day 5 rather than on day 15. FACS-sorted repertoires could contain abundant contaminating clonotypes from the bulk population, so computational filtering was required. A small fraction of clonotypes showed up in both the CD4 and CD8 compartments, probably as a result of convergent recombination. After the booster, most of the clones that had expanded following primary vaccination were detected again (approximately 96% of CD4 and 80% to 90% of CD8), which suggests that memory was broadly maintained. The study included only a couple of donors, which limits how far the findings can be generalized.

The receptor's source is a man younger than 30 who received the YFV17D yellow fever vaccine. Recombination linked TRBV6-4 to TRBJ2-2, with the D gene call left open. The sequences come from CD4+ T cells sorted from PBMCs, collected on the day of the first yellow fever vaccination. The base sequence is TGTGCCAGCAGTACGGACCTTCACGCCGGGGAGCTGTTTTTT. This is translated as CASSTDLHAGELFF.